This T cell receptor beta chain was captured by sequencing in a study of T cells in localized non-small cell lung cancer. In this sample, this clone turned up a few times. The antigen is not known. Study results and limitations: Sequencing, confined to only one tumor region, leaves heterogeneity possible. Elevated blood T cell density was associated with longer overall survival. Adjacent lung tissue had a median about 58 of the top 100 clones found in the tumor. There was higher T cell clonality in uninvolved adjacent lung than in tumor, and it was highest there.

Clones were sequenced by immunoSEQ multiplex PCR, and TCRdb holds only the in-frame ones, with some missing. Counted here are about 28,000 clones, approximately 90% occurring once; the ten biggest clones make up roughly 28%. Trimming removed 0 bases at V and 2 bases at J, with 9 bases between. The germline V gene has CDR1 SGDLS and CDR2 YYNGEE. CDR3 size: 14 residues. This receptor was identified in a female donor over 55 with stage I lung adenocarcinoma. The sequenced sample was peripheral blood, obtained before any cancer treatment. V is TRBV9 and J is TRBJ2-7, with D perhaps TRBD1 (5 bases). CDR3 DNA sequence: TGTGCCAGCAGCGTAGCTTCACAGGCCTACGAGCAGTACTTC. It specifies CASSVASQAYEQYF.